The rows below give T cell receptor beta chains drawn from one sample of a study of T cells after yellow fever vaccination. TCRdb itself ran the 5' RACE reads through MiXCR, one entry per CDR3 protein. The sample lists tens of thousands of distinct CDR3 sequences, about 7.7% seen once, with roughly 28% in the top ten. The sample here was CD8+ T cells sorted from PBMCs, taken approximately 11 days after the first yellow fever vaccination. Receptors originate from a man between 18 and 35 years old who received the YFV17D yellow fever vaccine. CDR3s include the opening cysteine and the closing phenylalanine or tryptophan. The D gene is left open where the match is weak. For some rows the clone size is stated as once, few or many, or as a class when expanded; others skip it.

v_gene	d_gene	j_gene	abundance	CDR3aa	CDR3nt
TRBV10-3	TRBD1	TRBJ2-7	many	CAISRQGPGGSAYEQYF	TGTGCCATCAGTAGACAGGGGCCAGGGGGTTCGGCCTACGAGCAGTACTTC
TRBV6-5	.	TRBJ2-7	many	CASSYSGATYEQYF	TGTGCCAGCAGTTACTCGGGGGCCACCTACGAGCAGTACTTC
TRBV5-6	TRBD2	TRBJ2-7	few	CASRGGKGYEQYF	TGTGCCAGCAGGGGGGGGAAGGGCTACGAGCAGTACTTC
TRBV7-3	.	TRBJ2-1	many	CASSLRDTTYNEQFF	TGTGCCAGCAGCCTAAGGGACACGACCTACAATGAGCAGTTCTTC
TRBV18	.	TRBJ2-1	many	CASSKEVGGSVLEFF	TGTGCCAGCTCAAAAGAAGTGGGGGGCTCGGTTTTGGAGTTCTTC
TRBV12-3/TRBV12-4	.	TRBJ1-6	few	CASSLGAGVNSPLHF	TGTGCCAGCAGTTTGGGGGCAGGGGTTAATTCACCCCTCCACTTT
TRBV29-1	.	TRBJ2-3	many	CSVEGAGAHTDTQYF	TGCAGCGTTGAGGGGGCGGGGGCCCACACAGATACGCAGTATTTT
TRBV3-1	.	TRBJ2-3	many	CASSQANSAYTQYF	TGTGCCAGCAGCCAAGCGAACTCTGCTTATACGCAGTATTTT
TRBV6-1	.	TRBJ1-3	.	CASTWAAGNTIYF	TGTGCCAGCACGTGGGCAGCTGGAAACACCATATATTTT
TRBV2	TRBD1	TRBJ2-3	many	CASSYTGAQRDTQYF	TGTGCCAGCAGTTACACAGGGGCACAGAGAGATACGCAGTATTTT
TRBV5-4	.	TRBJ2-5	.	CASSWGYGGQKETQYF	TGTGCCAGCAGCTGGGGATACGGGGGACAAAAAGAGACCCAGTACTTC
TRBV7-6	.	TRBJ1-4	.	CASSPSNEKLFF	TGTGCCAGCAGCCCAAGCAATGAAAAACTGTTTTTT
TRBV27	.	TRBJ2-5	many	CASSQGLETQYF	TGTGCCAGCAGTCAGGGGTTAGAGACCCAGTACTTC
TRBV7-9	.	TRBJ1-1	.	CASISLEGTEAFF	TGTGCCAGCATCTCTTTAGAGGGCACTGAAGCTTTCTTT
TRBV5-4	.	TRBJ1-1	few	CASSLAPGIALEAFF	TGTGCCAGCAGCTTAGCCCCAGGGATTGCGTTAGAAGCTTTCTTT
TRBV12-3/TRBV12-4	.	TRBJ2-7	.	CASSFGGAVEQYF	TGTGCCAGCAGTTTTGGGGGGGCGGTCGAGCAGTACTTC
TRBV12-3/TRBV12-4	TRBD2	TRBJ2-7	many	CASSFTSASYEQYF	TGTGCCAGCAGTTTTACTAGCGCGTCCTACGAGCAGTACTTC
TRBV4-1	.	TRBJ2-5	few	CASSQDGGHLETQYF	TGCGCCAGCAGCCAAGACGGCGGCCACCTAGAGACCCAGTACTTC
TRBV27	TRBD1	TRBJ1-5	many	CASSFEGAQPQHF	TGTGCCAGCAGTTTTGAGGGGGCTCAGCCCCAGCATTTT
TRBV5-4	.	TRBJ2-1	.	CASSTLERSSYNEQFF	TGTGCCAGCAGCACCTTGGAAAGGAGCTCCTACAATGAGCAGTTCTTC
TRBV20-1	TRBD1	TRBJ2-7	.	CSARDSFYEQYF	TGCAGTGCCAGGGACAGCTTCTACGAGCAGTACTTC
TRBV4-3	.	TRBJ2-2	many	CASSQETGLGSNTGELFF	TGCGCCAGCAGCCAAGAAACGGGGTTAGGATCGAACACCGGGGAGCTGTTTTTT
TRBV7-6	.	TRBJ2-2	few	CASSLGGTGGTGELFF	TGTGCCAGCAGCTTAGGGGGGACCGGGGGCACCGGGGAGCTGTTTTTT
TRBV7-3	TRBD2	TRBJ2-1	many	CASSPHRDYGYNEQFF	TGTGCCAGCAGCCCACACCGGGACTATGGTTACAATGAGCAGTTCTTC
TRBV7-8	.	TRBJ2-3	.	CASSPSYDTQYF	TGTGCCAGCAGCCCATCCTACGATACGCAGTATTTT
TRBV5-5	.	TRBJ2-5	many	CASSFGGGAQYF	TGTGCCAGCAGCTTTGGAGGGGGTGCCCAGTACTTC
TRBV29-1	TRBD1	TRBJ1-1	many	CSVELGSSGQGAQGAFF	TGCAGCGTTGAGTTGGGCAGTTCGGGACAGGGGGCGCAGGGGGCTTTCTTT
TRBV4-1	.	TRBJ1-2	.	CASTMLPGGVYGYTF	TGCGCCAGCACCATGCTCCCAGGCGGGGTCTATGGCTACACCTTC
TRBV7-9	.	TRBJ2-7	.	CASCFGHGGHEQYF	TGTGCCAGCTGCTTCGGTCACGGGGGACACGAGCAGTACTTC
TRBV7-9	TRBD2	TRBJ2-1	many	CASSSTLRLAPYNEQFF	TGTGCCAGCAGCTCCACCCTTCGACTAGCGCCCTACAATGAGCAGTTCTTC
TRBV27	TRBD2	TRBJ2-5	many	CASHSGTSGYETQYF	TGTGCCAGCCATAGTGGGACTAGCGGGTATGAGACCCAGTACTTC
TRBV12-3/TRBV12-4	TRBD1	TRBJ2-1	.	CASSLPDRGPHNEQFF	TGTGCCAGCAGTTTACCCGACAGGGGGCCCCACAATGAGCAGTTCTTC
TRBV29-1	TRBD1	TRBJ2-2	few	CSVEDTRQGPGELFF	TGCAGCGTTGAAGATACGAGACAGGGCCCCGGGGAGCTGTTTTTT
TRBV7-2	TRBD2	TRBJ2-1	few	CASRIAGFVNEQFF	TGTGCCAGCAGGATAGCGGGGTTTGTCAATGAGCAGTTCTTC
TRBV7-6	.	TRBJ2-7	many	CASSFISDNLYEQYF	TGTGCCAGCAGCTTCATATCGGACAATCTCTACGAGCAGTACTTC
TRBV7-6	.	TRBJ2-1	many	CASSASYNEQFF	TGTGCCAGCAGCGCCTCCTACAATGAGCAGTTCTTC
TRBV5-1	.	TRBJ1-2	few	CASSPEGVVRGYGYTF	TGCGCCAGCAGCCCGGAGGGGGTGGTCAGAGGCTATGGCTACACCTTC